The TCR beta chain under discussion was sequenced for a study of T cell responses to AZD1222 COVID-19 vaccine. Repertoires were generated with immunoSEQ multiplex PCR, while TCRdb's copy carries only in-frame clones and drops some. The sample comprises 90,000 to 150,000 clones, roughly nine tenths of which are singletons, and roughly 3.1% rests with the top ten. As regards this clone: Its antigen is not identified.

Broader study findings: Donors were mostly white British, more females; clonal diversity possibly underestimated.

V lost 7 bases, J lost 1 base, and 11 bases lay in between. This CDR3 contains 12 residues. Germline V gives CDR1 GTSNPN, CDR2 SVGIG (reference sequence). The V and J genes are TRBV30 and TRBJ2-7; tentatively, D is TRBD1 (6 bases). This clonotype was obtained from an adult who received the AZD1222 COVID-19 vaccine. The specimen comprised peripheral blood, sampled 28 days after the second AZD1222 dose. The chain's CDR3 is CASTGRSYEQYF. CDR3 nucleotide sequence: TGTGCCTCGACAGGACGGTCCTACGAGCAGTACTTC. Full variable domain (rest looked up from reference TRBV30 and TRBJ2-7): SQTIHQWPATLVQPVGSPLSLECTVEGTSNPNLYWYRQAAGRGLQLLFYSVGIGQISSEVPQNLSASRPQDRQFILSSKKLLLSDSGFYLCASTGRSYEQYFGPGTRLTVT.